The 12 T cell receptor beta chains listed next were all sequenced from one sample in a study of blood T cell repertoires in COVID-19. Method: immunoSEQ multiplex PCR; TCRdb's copy keeps in-frame clones and lacks some. The sample holds 100,000 to 150,000 clones, approximately 90% seen once. Sequences were obtained from peripheral blood. Source of these receptors: a woman aged 80 or older with acute or convalescent COVID-19.

The genes are TRBV28 and TRBJ1-2; 11 bases are a match to TRBD1. The CDR3 covers 12 residues. Germline CDR1 and CDR2: MDHEN and SYDVKM. With V trimmed by 10 bases and J by 5 bases, 3 bases remained unmatched. The CDR3 region has the DNA TGTGCCATCGGACAGGGGGCGTATGGCTACACCTTC. It translates to CAIGQGAYGYTF.

CDR3 sequence: CASSLLTNYGYTF. In nucleotides, the CDR3 is TGTGCCAGCAGCCTACTGACTAACTATGGCTACACCTTC. The chain uses TRBV28 and TRBJ1-2; D not certain. Between the trimmed V and J ends, which lost 6 bases and 0 bases, there was a span of 8 bases. This CDR3 has 13 residues. CDR1 is MDHEN, CDR2 SYDVKM, per germline.

The V call is TRBV5-1, the J call TRBJ1-4; TRBD1 matches at 8 bases. This CDR3 has 14 residues. The V segment lost 4 bases and the J segment 8 bases; nucleotides outside the gene matches: 7. The germline gives CDR1 SGHRS, CDR2 YFSETQ. The CDR3 region is CASSNHGDREKLFF. The CDR3 DNA is TGCGCCAGCAGCAACCATGGGGACAGGGAAAAACTGTTTTTT.

This chain connects TRBV18 to TRBJ2-5; D is perhaps TRBD1 (6 bases). Germline V gives CDR1 KGHSH, CDR2 LQKENI. Trimming removed 5 bases at V and 5 bases at J, with 15 bases between. The CDR3 consists of 14 residues. Written as DNA, the CDR3 is TGTGCCAGCTCAGAACCTGCAGGGGCGGAGACCCAGTACTTC. It codes for CASSEPAGAETQYF.

V and J are TRBV5-1 and TRBJ1-6; 9 nucleotides line up with TRBD1. The V gene's germline CDR1 is SGHRS and CDR2 YFSETQ. With 4 bases clipped from V and 4 bases from J, the junction kept 9 bases outside the gene matches. The CDR3 length is 17 residues. For the CDR3, the DNA is TGCGCCAGCAGCGCGAGGACAGGGGTGGGGTATAATTCACCCCTCCACTTT. Protein: CASSARTGVGYNSPLHF.

The rearrangement uses TRBV5-1 and TRBJ2-4, with 9 bases fitting TRBD1. Germline-derived CDR1 and CDR2 are SGHRS and YFSETQ. V lost 0 bases to trimming and J lost 8 bases; unmatched junction nucleotides: 6. The CDR3 is made up of 15 amino acids. The CDR3 DNA follows: TGCGCCAGCAGCTTGGTACAGGGGGCTTCGGACATTCAGTACTTC. Translating gives CASSLVQGASDIQYF.

This chain uses TRBV19 with TRBJ1-1; TRBD1 is a possible D gene (5 bases). The CDR3 runs 11 residues. Germline CDR1 is LNHDA and CDR2 is SQIVND (reference sequence). Between the trimmed V and J ends, which lost 8 bases and 10 bases, there was a span of 14 bases. CDR3 sequence: CASEGRARAFF. The CDR3 nucleotides read TGTGCCAGTGAAGGCAGGGCACGAGCTTTCTTT.

The genes are TRBV2 and TRBJ2-5, with 7 bases identical to TRBD1. The CDR3 extends over 11 amino acids. The V segment lost 6 bases and the J segment 7 bases; nucleotides outside the gene matches: 2. Germline lookup yields CDR1 SNHLY and CDR2 FYNNEI. This CDR3 is CASSQGVTQYF. CDR3 DNA sequence: TGTGCCAGCAGCCAGGGGGTGACCCAGTACTTC.

A single count supports this clone. This sample also contains other DNA sequences that code for the same CDR3. The rearrangement joins TRBV3-1 (or the pseudogene TRBV3-2) to TRBJ1-4; D is possibly TRBD1 (5 bases). Trimming took 2 bases from V and 8 from J, leaving 9 bases between them. This CDR3 spans 13 amino acids. Per the germline V gene, CDR1 is LGHDT and CDR2 is YNNKEL (reference sequence). The CDR3 sequence is CASSQRGGEKLFF. As DNA, the CDR3 is TGTGCCAGCAGCCAAAGGGGTGGCGAAAAACTGTTTTTT.

The rearrangement uses TRBV2 and TRBJ2-7; no reliable D call. This CDR3 region has 15 residues. Per the germline V gene, CDR1 is SNHLY and CDR2 is FYNNEI. Trimming cost V 3 bases and J 1 base, with 13 bases left between them. Here the CDR3 reads CASSETRSPSYEQYF. Written as DNA, the CDR3 is TGTGCCAGCAGTGAGACGCGGTCCCCTTCCTACGAGCAGTACTTC. Combining the CDR3 with reference TRBV2 and TRBJ2-7 gives the whole variable domain EPEVTQTPSHQVTQMGQEVILRCVPISNHLYFYWYRQILGQKVEFLVSFYNNEISEKSEIFDDQFSVERPDGSNFTLKIRSTKLEDSAMYFCASSETRSPSYEQYFGPGTRLTVT.

This clone was recorded once. The chain recombines TRBV28 with TRBJ2-5, with unresolved D. V was pared by 4 bases and J by 4 bases, with 16 bases between. The CDR3 sequence is 15 residues long. Germline CDR1 is MDHEN and CDR2 is SYDVKM. CDR3 amino acids: CASSSSSKRTETQYF. The CDR3 nucleotides read TGTGCCAGCAGTTCCTCATCAAAGAGAACAGAGACCCAGTACTTC.

This clone was recorded once. The J gene is TRBJ2-1, the V gene TRBV10-3, with TRBD2 identical over 8 bases. Germline V CDR1 and CDR2: ENHRY, SYGVKD. Trimming removed 4 bases from V and 5 bases from J; junction bases left unmatched: 7. The CDR3 is made up of 15 amino acids. The CDR3 DNA reads TGTGCCATCAGTGTCACGGGGGGGTACAACAATGAGCAGTTCTTC. As protein: CAISVTGGYNNEQFF.